These 9 T cell receptor beta chains originate from one sample sequenced in a study of beta chain features in type 1 diabetes. Expressed TCRB transcripts got sequenced, as all isolated RNA was reverse transcribed. Here immunoSEQ multiplex PCR was the method, and the copy in TCRdb shows in-frame clones only, minus some. The table has 850,000 to 900,000 clones, 15% to 20% seen once; the top ten hold 0.02% to 0.025%. Source material: naive CD4+ T cells from blood. The source is a woman between 18 and 30 years old in good health.

The chain uses TRBV5-1 and TRBJ2-1; D unresolved. From germline, CDR1 is SGHRS and CDR2 YFSETQ. The CDR3 has 14 amino acids. V was clipped by 0 bases and J by 7 bases, with 11 bases between them. The CDR3 is CASSLGPQKNEQFF. The CDR3 DNA is TGCGCCAGCAGCTTGGGGCCCCAGAAAAATGAGCAGTTCTTC. The entire variable domain, with the rest obtained from reference TRBV5-1 and TRBJ2-1, is as follows: KAGVTQTPRYLIKTRGQQVTLSCSPISGHRSVSWYQQTPGQGLQFLFEYFSETQRNKGNFPGRFSGRQFSNSRSEMNVSTLELGDSALYLCASSLGPQKNEQFFGPGTRLTVL.

This clone has just a few counts. This chain connects TRBV5-4 to TRBJ2-1; D remains ambiguous. V lost 4 bases and J lost 6, with 11 bases in between. This CDR3 has 13 residues. The germline V gene has CDR1 SGHNT and CDR2 YYREEE (reference sequence). In DNA form, the CDR3 reads TGTGCCAGCAGCCAGCCCGGGTTCAATGAGCAGTTCTTC. This translates into CASSQPGFNEQFF. Based on the CDR3 plus reference TRBV5-4 and TRBJ2-1, the full variable domain is ETGVTQSPTHLIKTRGQQVTLRCSSQSGHNTVSWYQQALGQGPQFIFQYYREEENGRGNFPPRFSGLQFPNYSSELNVNALELDDSALYLCASSQPGFNEQFFGPGTRLTVL.

Only a few counts were recorded for this clone. The chain joins TRBV19 to TRBJ1-2; D gene unclear. Germline V gene lookup returns CDR1 LNHDA and CDR2 SQIVND (reference sequence). The CDR3 totals 13 residues. V was pared by 7 bases and J by 3 bases, with 12 bases between. The CDR3 DNA sequence: TGTGCCAGTACCACCACCCAATACTATGGCTACACCTTC. Its protein is CASTTTQYYGYTF.

There are a few counts of this clone. The V call is TRBV2, the J call TRBJ2-5; tentative D call: TRBD2 (6 bases). Germline V lookup: CDR1 SNHLY, CDR2 FYNNEI. The CDR3 is 14 amino acids. V was cut by 4 bases and J by 1 base, with 10 bases left in between. In nucleotides, the CDR3 is TGTGCCAGCAGTGTCGGCGGGGCCCAAGAGACCCAGTACTTC. It encodes CASSVGGAQETQYF.

The chain employs TRBV27 and TRBJ2-5; the match to TRBD1 covers 8 bases. This CDR3 spans 14 amino acids. CDR1 and CDR2 (germline): MNHEY, SMNVEV (reference sequence). V was pared by 4 bases and J by 5 bases, with 6 bases of the junction left unmatched. The CDR3 is CASSSGTGRETQYF. The CDR3 DNA follows: TGTGCCAGCAGTTCCGGGACAGGCAGGGAGACCCAGTACTTC.

The genes are TRBV28 and TRBJ1-1; the D is unclear. The CDR3 contains 13 residues. Looked up from germline, CDR1 is MDHEN and CDR2 is SYDVKM. V lost 4 bases, J lost 3 bases, and 9 bases lay in between. Here the CDR3 reads CASSWAVDTEAFF. The CDR3 DNA follows: TGTGCCAGCAGTTGGGCGGTGGACACTGAAGCTTTCTTT.

This clone came up a few times. The genes are TRBV23-1 and TRBJ2-1; the match to TRBD1 covers 11 bases. TRBV23-1 is recorded as an ORF, its role being uncertain. The CDR3 is made up of 17 amino acids. V trimming: 3 bases; J trimming: 4 bases; junction bases outside the gene matches: 8. As DNA, the CDR3 is TGCGCCAGCAGTCATTGCATGGACAGGGGGCTGTACAATGAGCAGTTCTTC. This codes for CASSHCMDRGLYNEQFF.

A few counts support this clone. This rearrangement joins TRBV4-2 to TRBJ2-5; 9 bases match TRBD1. V trimming: 1 base; J trimming: 1 base; junction bases outside the gene matches: 1. This CDR3 contains 15 residues. CDR1 is LGHNA, CDR2 YNFKEQ, per germline. Here the CDR3 reads CASSQVGQGQETQYF. In nucleotides, the CDR3 is TGTGCCAGCAGCCAAGTGGGACAGGGCCAAGAGACCCAGTACTTC.

The rearrangement uses TRBV4-3 and TRBJ2-1; no clear D gene. Germline CDR1 and CDR2: LGHNA and YSLEER. CDR3 length equals 14 residues. V lost 0 bases and J 6 bases, leaving 9 bases between the germline ends. The CDR3 bases are TGCGCCAGCAGCCAAGATGGACCATTCAATGAGCAGTTCTTC. Translated: CASSQDGPFNEQFF.